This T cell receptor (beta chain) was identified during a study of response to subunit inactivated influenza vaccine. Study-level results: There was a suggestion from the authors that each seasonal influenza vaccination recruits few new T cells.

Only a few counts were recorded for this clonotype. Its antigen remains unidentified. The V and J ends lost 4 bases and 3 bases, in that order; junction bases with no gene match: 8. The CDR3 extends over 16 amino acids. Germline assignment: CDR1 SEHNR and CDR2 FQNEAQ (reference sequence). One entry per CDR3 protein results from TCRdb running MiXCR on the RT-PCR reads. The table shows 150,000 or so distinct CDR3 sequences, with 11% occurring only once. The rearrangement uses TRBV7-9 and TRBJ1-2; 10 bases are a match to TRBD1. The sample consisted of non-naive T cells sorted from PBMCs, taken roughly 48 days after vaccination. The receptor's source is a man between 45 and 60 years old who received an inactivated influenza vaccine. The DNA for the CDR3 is TGTGCCAGCAGCTCTTCCTCGGGACAGGGGCACTATGGCTACACCTTC. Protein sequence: CASSSSSGQGHYGYTF.